Following are 23 T cell receptor beta chains from one sample sequenced in a study of technical replicates of blood from a handful of donors. Data came from immunoSEQ multiplex PCR; TCRdb stores just in-frame clones and leaves some out. This sample carries fewer than 100,000 clones, under 95% of them seen once, and the ten largest clones take approximately 0.27%. Sequencing was carried out using T cells isolated from PBMCs. The receptors shown here come from a human donor in good health.

The J gene is TRBJ2-7, the V gene TRBV11-2; 14 nucleotides line up with TRBD2. The CDR3 is 18 amino acids. Germline CDR1 is SGHAT and CDR2 is FQNNGV. V was clipped by 2 bases and J by 4 bases; unmatched bases: 10. This CDR3 reads CASSLRPGLAGEKYEQYF. CDR3 nucleotides: TGTGCCAGCAGCTTACGCCCGGGACTAGCGGGGGAGAAATACGAGCAGTACTTC.

The chain combines TRBV10-1 with TRBJ2-2; D might be TRBD2 (6 bases). Per the germline V gene, CDR1 is WNHNN and CDR2 is SYGVQD (reference sequence). V shed 1 base and J shed 2 bases, with 11 bases lying between them. The CDR3 has 16 amino acids. The DNA for the CDR3 is TGCGCCAGCAGTGAGTTGTGGGGAGGAAACACCGGGGAGCTGTTTTTT. Its translation is CASSELWGGNTGELFF.

V gene TRBV29-1 combines with J gene TRBJ2-3; no definite D call. CDR1 is SQVTM and CDR2 is ANQGSEA in the germline V gene. This CDR3 is 12 amino acids long. Trimming removed 1 base from V and 4 bases from J, with 6 bases in between. CDR3 DNA sequence: TGCAGCGTTGAAGGCAGCGCAGATACGCAGTATTTT. Translating it yields CSVEGSADTQYF.

The chain recombines TRBV5-1 with TRBJ2-2; TRBD2 is a possible D gene (6 bases). Germline V gene lookup returns CDR1 SGHRS and CDR2 YFSETQ. V dropped 0 bases and J dropped 5 bases, with 17 bases sitting between them. This CDR3 spans 17 amino acids. CDR3 amino acids: CASSLAGGRGGTGELFF. As DNA, the CDR3 is TGCGCCAGCAGCTTGGCAGGCGGCCGTGGGGGGACCGGGGAGCTGTTTTTT. The full variable domain, its missing parts supplied by reference TRBV5-1 and TRBJ2-2, is KAGVTQTPRYLIKTRGQQVTLSCSPISGHRSVSWYQQTPGQGLQFLFEYFSETQRNKGNFPGRFSGRQFSNSRSEMNVSTLELGDSALYLCASSLAGGRGGTGELFFGEGSRLTVL.

This clone was observed once. The chain recombines TRBV28 with TRBJ2-3; 9 bases are a match to TRBD1. Germline-derived CDR1 and CDR2 are MDHEN and SYDVKM. J gave up 4 bases and V 5 bases, and 13 bases lay outside the gene matches. This CDR3 is built from 17 residues. The CDR3 DNA is TGTGCCAGCAGTCCAGCACCCCGGGACAGGGTAGCAGATACGCAGTATTTT. Translation: CASSPAPRDRVADTQYF.

The genes are TRBV30 and TRBJ2-5; no firm D call. The CDR3 sequence is 13 residues long. Trimming took 0 bases from V and 5 from J, leaving 10 bases between them. Germline CDR1 is GTSNPN and CDR2 is SVGIG (reference sequence). Written as DNA, the CDR3 is TGTGCCTGGAGTGTCGCTTCGGGTGAGACCCAGTACTTC. Translated: CAWSVASGETQYF.

This chain links TRBV5-1 with TRBJ2-1; D perhaps matches TRBD1 (6 bases). Trimming pared 4 bases from V and 4 bases from J, leaving 18 bases between. The CDR3 is made up of 16 amino acids. Germline CDR1 SGHRS, CDR2 YFSETQ. CDR3 sequence: CASSPSTGFLYNEQFF. In DNA form, the CDR3 reads TGCGCCAGCAGCCCTTCGACAGGATTTCTTTACAATGAGCAGTTCTTC.

The rearrangement links TRBV10-2 to TRBJ1-5; D remains unclear. Per the germline V gene, CDR1 is WSHSY and CDR2 is SAAADI. CDR3 size: 13 residues. V was clipped by 3 bases and J by 7 bases, with 10 bases between them. CDR3 nucleotide sequence: TGCGCCAGCAGTGAAGTCGGAGTACAGCCCCAGCATTTT. Translated, it gives CASSEVGVQPQHF.

The CDR3 nucleotides are TGTGCCAGCAGCACCGACAGAAATGAGCAGTTCTTC. Amino acid sequence: CASSTDRNEQFF. The chain carries TRBV7-9 and TRBJ2-1, with D tentatively TRBD1 (5 bases). The CDR3 runs 12 residues. Per the germline V gene, CDR1 is SEHNR and CDR2 is FQNEAQ (reference sequence). Trimming took off 5 bases at V and 7 bases at J, with 9 bases between the two ends.

This rearrangement joins TRBV12-5 to TRBJ2-7, with D maybe TRBD1 (6 bases). The CDR3 is made up of 16 amino acids. The germline gives CDR1 LGHNT, CDR2 FRNRAP. With 4 bases removed from V and 1 base from J, the gap between germline ends came to 17 bases. The CDR3 nucleotides read TGTGCTAGTGGTTCCCGTCGGGAACAGGGTTCCTACGAGCAGTACTTC. This encodes CASGSRREQGSYEQYF.

The chain employs TRBV7-9 and TRBJ2-7, with 7 bases lining up with TRBD1. Germline lookup yields CDR1 SEHNR and CDR2 FQNEAQ (reference sequence). Trimming cost V 4 bases and J 3 bases; bases outside gene matches: 9. The CDR3 runs to 15 residues. The CDR3 DNA follows: TGTGCCAGCAGCTCCCAGAAGGACAGGCGCTACGAGCAGTACTTC. It codes for CASSSQKDRRYEQYF.

This chain joins TRBV19 and TRBJ2-5; D may be TRBD2 (5 bases). CDR1 LNHDA and CDR2 SQIVND come from the germline V gene (reference sequence). This CDR3 spans 14 amino acids. V lost 1 base and J lost 6, with 12 bases in between. In nucleotides, the CDR3 is TGTGCCAGTAGTATAGCCGGGATCGGAAAGACCCAGTACTTC. Translated, it gives CASSIAGIGKTQYF.

This chain links TRBV28 with TRBJ2-7; D call uncertain. The CDR3 has 16 residues. Per germline, CDR1 MDHEN and CDR2 SYDVKM. V lost 6 bases and J lost 0, with 18 bases in between. DNA of the CDR3: TGTGCCAGCAGCGCCTCCTTTAGATCCTACTCCTACGAGCAGTACTTC. Its protein product is CASSASFRSYSYEQYF.

This clone was recorded only once. The chain has TRBV16 and TRBJ1-6; no clear D gene. Germline V gene lookup returns CDR1 KGHSY and CDR2 FQNENV. Trimming removed 0 bases at V and 6 bases at J, with 15 bases between. There are 17 residues in the CDR3. Here the CDR3 DNA reads TGTGCCAGCAGCCAATCGGCTGGACTAGCTGGTAATTCACCCCTCCACTTT. It encodes CASSQSAGLAGNSPLHF.

The chain joins TRBV18 to TRBJ2-7, with a possible D match to TRBD2 (5 bases). V was pared by 3 bases and J by 0 bases, with 27 bases between. This CDR3 comprises 20 residues. The germline V gene has CDR1 KGHSH and CDR2 LQKENI. CDR3: CASSPRTQTLNPVSSYEQYF. As DNA, the CDR3 is TGTGCCAGCTCACCTAGGACTCAAACCCTTAACCCCGTGAGCTCCTACGAGCAGTACTTC.

V usage is TRBV30 and J usage is TRBJ1-4, with D possibly being TRBD1 (5 bases). The V gene lost 2 bases and the J gene lost 4 bases, with 8 bases spanning the gap. CDR1 GTSNPN and CDR2 SVGIG come from the germline V gene (reference sequence). The CDR3 covers 13 residues. In DNA form, the CDR3 reads TGTGCCTGGAGTCAGGGCTTTAATGAAAAACTGTTTTTT. Protein product: CAWSQGFNEKLFF. Supplemented by reference TRBV30 and TRBJ1-4, the full variable domain reads SQTIHQWPATLVQPVGSPLSLECTVEGTSNPNLYWYRQAAGRGLQLLFYSVGIGQISSEVPQNLSASRPQDRQFILSSKKLLLSDSGFYLCAWSQGFNEKLFFGSGTQLSVL.

V and J are TRBV18 and TRBJ1-1; possibly TRBD1 for D (5 bases). Germline CDR1 reads KGHSH; CDR2 reads LQKENI. CDR3 length: 13 amino acids. The V gene lost 5 bases and the J gene lost 2 bases, with 9 bases spanning the gap. The CDR3 sequence is CASSYDRNTEAFF. DNA of the CDR3: TGTGCCAGCTCATATGACAGAAACACTGAAGCTTTCTTT.

J is TRBJ1-3 and V is TRBV7-2; D is ambiguous. The V and J ends lost 1 base and 9 bases respectively, with 10 bases between them. The CDR3 is 13 residues long. Germline assignment: CDR1 SGHTA and CDR2 FQGNSA. The DNA for the CDR3 is TGTGCCAGCAGCTTAGACCCAGTGCTCACCATATATTTT. This gives the protein CASSLDPVLTIYF.

This clone was counted only a few times. The V call is TRBV18, the J call TRBJ1-1; D is unresolved. V gave up 3 bases and J gave up 0 bases, with 20 bases separating them. Germline loops: CDR1 KGHSH, CDR2 LQKENI. The CDR3 loop spans 18 amino acids. The CDR3 nucleotides read TGTGCCAGCTCACCTCGAGCGGCGCAGACACCCTTGAACACTGAAGCTTTCTTT. It is translated as CASSPRAAQTPLNTEAFF.

The V and J genes are TRBV5-4 and TRBJ1-5; 7 positions agree with TRBD1. The CDR3 runs to 15 residues. Unmatched junction bases numbered 4, after V lost 0 bases and J lost 4 bases. Germline V lookup: CDR1 SGHNT, CDR2 YYREEE (reference sequence). In DNA, the CDR3 is TGTGCCAGCAGCTTGGGACAGGGAAAAAATCAGCCCCAGCATTTT. It encodes CASSLGQGKNQPQHF.

This chain joins TRBV14 and TRBJ2-5; 9 nucleotides align to TRBD2. Per germline, CDR1 SGHDN and CDR2 FVKESK. The CDR3 has 16 residues. V lost 4 bases to trimming and J lost 1 base; unmatched junction nucleotides: 7. This chain's CDR3 is CASSRRAGGLQETQYF. CDR3 DNA sequence: TGTGCCAGCAGCCGGCGAGCGGGAGGACTCCAAGAGACCCAGTACTTC.

This chain joins TRBV28 and TRBJ1-4; 7 bases are a match to TRBD1. The ends lost 5 bases at V and 8 bases at J; junction bases unmatched: 8. The germline CDR1 and CDR2 sequences are MDHEN and SYDVKM. The CDR3 loop spans 14 amino acids. The CDR3 bases are TGTGCCAGCAGTAACTACAGGGGAGGCGAAAAACTGTTTTTT. Its protein is CASSNYRGGEKLFF.

The V and J genes are TRBV19 and TRBJ1-6, with 8 bases that match TRBD1. From germline, CDR1 is LNHDA and CDR2 SQIVND (reference sequence). The CDR3 has 15 amino acids. Trimming took 3 bases from V and 7 from J; bases not matched to a gene: 5. CDR3 bases: TGTGCCAGTAGTATCGAGGACAGGGAGAATTCACCCCTCCACTTT. As protein: CASSIEDRENSPLHF.